This T cell receptor (beta chain) was documented in a study of cytomegalovirus exposure and HLA in healthy donors. Study at large: Within an early data release were roughly 90 million unique TCRs drawn from HLA-typed donors. Broader study findings: The study found most TCR sequences rare, yet found some public TCRs in many donors.

CDR1 and CDR2 (germline): SGHTA, FQGNSA. V was pared by 5 bases and J by 0 bases, with 8 bases between. This CDR3 has 13 amino acids. Remarks on this clone: Antigen unknown.

A multiplex PCR was run with 60 Vbeta primers and 13 Jbeta primers. Sequencing was performed with immunoSEQ multiplex PCR; in TCRdb, only in-frame clones are kept and a portion is missing. The sample shows fewer than 100,000 clones, roughly three quarters of them seen only once. This chain connects TRBV7-2 to TRBJ2-7; D is perhaps TRBD2 (6 bases). The sequencing sample was made of PBMCs. The clonotype originates from a female donor in good health and CMV-seronegative. CDR3 sequence reads: CASSRGFSYEQYF. DNA of the CDR3: TGTGCCAGCAGCCGGGGGTTCTCCTACGAGCAGTACTTC.